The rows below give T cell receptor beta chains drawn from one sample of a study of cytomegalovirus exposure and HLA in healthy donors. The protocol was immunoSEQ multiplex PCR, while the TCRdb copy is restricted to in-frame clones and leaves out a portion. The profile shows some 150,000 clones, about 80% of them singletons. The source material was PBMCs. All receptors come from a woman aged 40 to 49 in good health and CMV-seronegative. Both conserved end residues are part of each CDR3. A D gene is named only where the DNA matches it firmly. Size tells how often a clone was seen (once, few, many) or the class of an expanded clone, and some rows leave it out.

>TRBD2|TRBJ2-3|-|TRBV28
CASSLDRSGGHPDTQYF
TGTGCCAGCAGTCTCGACAGATCGGGGGGGCACCCAGATACGCAGTATTTT
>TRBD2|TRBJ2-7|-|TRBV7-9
CASSPTSGAYEQYF
TGTGCCAGCAGCCCCACTAGCGGGGCCTACGAGCAGTACTTC
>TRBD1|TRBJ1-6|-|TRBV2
CASSETGQGNSPLHF
TGTGCCAGCAGTGAGACGGGACAGGGGAATTCACCCCTCCACTTT
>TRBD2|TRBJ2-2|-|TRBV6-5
CAVGLPITGELFF
TGTGCCGTGGGACTACCTATCACCGGGGAGCTGTTTTTT
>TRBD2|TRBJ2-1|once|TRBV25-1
CASSELPAGELEQFF
TGTGCCAGCAGTGAATTACCAGCGGGAGAACTTGAGCAGTTCTTC
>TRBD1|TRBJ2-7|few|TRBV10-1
CASSGDRGTYEQYF
TGCGCCAGCAGTGGGGACAGGGGCACCTACGAGCAGTACTTC
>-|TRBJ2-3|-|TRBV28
CASSLSAGRTDTQYF
TGTGCCAGCAGTTTATCCGCGGGAAGGACAGATACGCAGTATTTT
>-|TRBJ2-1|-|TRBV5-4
CASSSDATALIYNEQFF
TGTGCCAGCAGCTCGGACGCGACAGCCTTAATTTACAATGAGCAGTTCTTC
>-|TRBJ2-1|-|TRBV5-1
CASRPGGRGLSGEQFF
TGCGCCAGCCGCCCTGGGGGACGGGGGTTAAGTGGTGAGCAGTTCTTC
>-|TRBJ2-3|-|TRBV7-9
CASSFGDTQYF
TGTGCCAGCAGCTTCGGAGATACGCAGTATTTT
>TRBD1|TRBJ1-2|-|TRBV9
CASSVQGVGYGYTF
TGTGCCAGCAGCGTACAGGGGGTGGGCTATGGCTACACCTTC
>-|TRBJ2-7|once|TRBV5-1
CASSEPGVSYEQYF
TGCGCCAGCAGCGAACCCGGGGTCTCCTACGAGCAGTACTTC
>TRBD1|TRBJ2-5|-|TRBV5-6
CASSPRQGSTQYF
TGTGCCAGCAGCCCGAGACAGGGGAGCACCCAGTACTTC
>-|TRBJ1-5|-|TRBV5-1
CASSPGELPSNQPQHF
TGCGCCAGCAGCCCCGGGGAGCTCCCTAGCAATCAGCCCCAGCATTTT
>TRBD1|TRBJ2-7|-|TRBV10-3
CAIKTGQVGGEQYF
TGTGCCATCAAGACGGGACAGGTAGGAGGCGAGCAGTACTTC
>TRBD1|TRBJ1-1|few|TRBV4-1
CASSHGTGGSAGTEAFF
TGCGCCAGCAGCCACGGGACAGGGGGCTCGGCGGGCACTGAAGCTTTCTTT
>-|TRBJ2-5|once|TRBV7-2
CASSLERGETQYF
TGTGCCAGCAGCTTAGAAAGAGGAGAGACCCAGTACTTC
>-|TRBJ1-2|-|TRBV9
CASSPAGFYGYTF
TGTGCCAGCAGCCCTGCGGGTTTCTATGGCTACACCTTC
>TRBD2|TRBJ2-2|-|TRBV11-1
CASSFPPPLAGGTGELFF
TGTGCCAGCAGCTTTCCCCCGCCACTAGCGGGAGGAACCGGGGAGCTGTTTTTT
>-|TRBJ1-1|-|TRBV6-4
CASSQSGDTEAFF
TGTGCCAGCAGCCAGAGCGGGGACACTGAAGCTTTCTTT
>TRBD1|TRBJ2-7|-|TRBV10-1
CASSDPRRGREQYF
TGCGCCAGCAGTGATCCGAGAAGGGGGCGCGAGCAGTACTTC
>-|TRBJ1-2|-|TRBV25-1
CASSEREVGYTF
TGTGCCAGCAGTGAACGGGAGGTCGGCTACACCTTC
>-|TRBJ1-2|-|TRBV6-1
CASSEQGNYGYTF
TGTGCCAGCAGTGAGCAGGGAAACTATGGCTACACCTTC
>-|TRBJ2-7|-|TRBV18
CASSLSNYEQYF
TGTGCCAGCTCACTTTCAAATTACGAGCAGTACTTC
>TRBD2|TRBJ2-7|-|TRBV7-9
CASSLGLAGAGHEQYF
TGTGCCAGCAGCTTGGGACTAGCGGGAGCAGGGCACGAGCAGTACTTC
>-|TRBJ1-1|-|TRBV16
CASSRGLEAFF
TGTGCCAGCAGCCGAGGGTTAGAAGCTTTCTTT
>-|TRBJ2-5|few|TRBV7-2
CASSLYGSRVSQETQYF
TGTGCCAGCAGCTTGTACGGGAGCCGCGTAAGTCAAGAGACCCAGTACTTC
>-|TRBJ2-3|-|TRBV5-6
CASSLVRVDTQYF
TGTGCCAGCAGCCTTGTCCGGGTAGATACGCAGTATTTT
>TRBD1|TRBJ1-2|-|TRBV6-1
CASKILQGANYGYTF
TGTGCCAGCAAAATACTTCAGGGGGCTAACTATGGCTACACCTTC
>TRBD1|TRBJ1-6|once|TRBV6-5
CASLVRQGGSPLHF
TGTGCCAGCTTGGTCAGACAGGGGGGTTCACCCCTCCACTTT
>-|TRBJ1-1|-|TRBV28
CATQMNTEAFF
TGTGCCACACAGATGAACACTGAAGCTTTCTTT
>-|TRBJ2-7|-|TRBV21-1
CASSKVPTGWEQYF
TGTGCCAGCAGCAAAGTGCCCACAGGGTGGGAGCAGTACTTC
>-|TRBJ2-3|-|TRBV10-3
CAISESSRGPDTQYF
TGTGCCATCAGTGAGTCGAGCAGGGGTCCAGATACGCAGTATTTT
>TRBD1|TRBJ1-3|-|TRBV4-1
CASSQVRQGRAAGNTIYF
TGCGCCAGCAGCCAAGTCAGACAGGGTCGGGCGGCTGGAAACACCATATATTTT
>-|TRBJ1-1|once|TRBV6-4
CASRTTDLNTEAFF
TGTGCCAGCAGAACCACAGATTTGAACACTGAAGCTTTCTTT
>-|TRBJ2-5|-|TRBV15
CATSLELRTQETQYF
TGTGCCACCAGCTTAGAACTAAGGACTCAAGAGACCCAGTACTTC
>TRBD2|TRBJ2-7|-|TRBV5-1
CASSSNSGGQYEQYF
TGCGCCAGCAGCTCGAACTCGGGGGGGCAATACGAGCAGTACTTC
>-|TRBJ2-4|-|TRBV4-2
CASSQDFQGAKNIQYF
TGTGCCAGCAGCCAAGATTTCCAGGGGGCCAAAAACATTCAGTACTTC
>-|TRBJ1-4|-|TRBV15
CATSKQGSANEKLFF
TGTGCCACCAGCAAGCAGGGGTCGGCTAATGAAAAACTGTTTTTT
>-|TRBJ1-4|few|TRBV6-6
CASSYSAGPNEKLFF
TGTGCCAGCAGTTACTCGGCAGGGCCCAATGAAAAACTGTTTTTT
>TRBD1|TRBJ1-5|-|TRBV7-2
CASSLRDRDRMIWQPQHF
TGTGCCAGCAGCTTAAGGGACCGGGACAGGATGATATGGCAGCCCCAGCATTTT
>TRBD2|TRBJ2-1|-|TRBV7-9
CASSLKGLAGSNEQFF
TGTGCCAGCAGCTTAAAGGGTCTAGCGGGATCCAATGAGCAGTTCTTC
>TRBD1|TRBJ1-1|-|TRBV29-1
CSVATHRGAAEAFF
TGCAGCGTTGCCACACACAGGGGGGCAGCTGAAGCTTTCTTT
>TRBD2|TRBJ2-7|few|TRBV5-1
CASSSGLERYEQYF
TGCGCCAGCAGCTCTGGACTAGAAAGGTACGAGCAGTACTTC
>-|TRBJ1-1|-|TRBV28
CASGLTGPTEAFF
TGTGCCAGCGGACTGACAGGTCCCACTGAAGCTTTCTTT
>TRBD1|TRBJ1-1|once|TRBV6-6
CASSYQGAGGTEAFF
TGTGCCAGCAGTTACCAGGGAGCAGGGGGCACTGAAGCTTTCTTT
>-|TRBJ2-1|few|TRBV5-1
CASSLLTGVRYNEQFF
TGCGCCAGCAGCTTATTGACGGGAGTCCGTTACAATGAGCAGTTCTTC
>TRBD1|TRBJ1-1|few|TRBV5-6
CASSLGDRATEAFF
TGTGCCAGCAGCTTGGGAGACAGGGCTACTGAAGCTTTCTTT
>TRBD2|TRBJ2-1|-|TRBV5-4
CASSSGGRWSDEQFF
TGTGCCAGCAGCTCGGGGGGGCGGTGGAGTGATGAGCAGTTCTTC
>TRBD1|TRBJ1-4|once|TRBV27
CASSALGTELNEKLFF
TGTGCCAGCAGCGCTCTGGGGACAGAGTTGAATGAAAAACTGTTTTTT
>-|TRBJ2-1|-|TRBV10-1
CASSESGSNEQFF
TGCGCCAGCAGTGAATCTGGGAGTAATGAGCAGTTCTTC
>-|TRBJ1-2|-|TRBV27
CASSLARSNYGYTF
TGTGCCAGCAGTTTGGCACGTTCTAACTATGGCTACACCTTC
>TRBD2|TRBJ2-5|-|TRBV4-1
CASSQDRMASGSLETQYF
TGCGCCAGCAGCCAAGATCGAATGGCTAGCGGGAGTCTAGAGACCCAGTACTTC
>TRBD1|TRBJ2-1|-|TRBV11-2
CASSSGQHYNEQFF
TGTGCCAGCAGCTCGGGACAGCATTACAATGAGCAGTTCTTC
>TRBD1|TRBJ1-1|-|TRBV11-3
CASSLVSKGAEAFF
TGTGCCAGCAGCTTAGTCTCTAAGGGGGCGGAGGCTTTCTTT